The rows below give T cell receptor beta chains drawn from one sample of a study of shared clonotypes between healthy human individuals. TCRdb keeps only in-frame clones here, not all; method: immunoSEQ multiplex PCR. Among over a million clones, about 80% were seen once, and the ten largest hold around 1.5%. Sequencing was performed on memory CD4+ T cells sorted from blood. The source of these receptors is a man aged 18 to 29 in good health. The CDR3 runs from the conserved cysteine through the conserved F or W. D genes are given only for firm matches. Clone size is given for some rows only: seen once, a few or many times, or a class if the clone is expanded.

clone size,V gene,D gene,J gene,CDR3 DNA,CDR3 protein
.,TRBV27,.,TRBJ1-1,TGTGCCAGCAGTTTATCGACCCCTCGGGGGGTACGGGCTGAAGCTTTCTTT,CASSLSTPRGVRAEAFF
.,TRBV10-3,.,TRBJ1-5,TGTGCCATCAGTAATAGCAATCAGCCCCAGCATTTT,CAISNSNQPQHF
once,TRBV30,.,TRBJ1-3,TGTGCCTGGACCCTACCCGGGAGCTCTGGAAACACCATATATTTT,CAWTLPGSSGNTIYF
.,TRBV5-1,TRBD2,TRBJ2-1,TGCGCCAGCAGCTTTAGCGGGAGGCCCTACAATGAGCAGTTCTTC,CASSFSGRPYNEQFF
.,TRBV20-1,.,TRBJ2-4,TGCAGTGCCAGATATGGGTTATTC,CSARYGLF
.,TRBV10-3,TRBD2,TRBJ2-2,TGTGCCATCAGAACCGGGACTAGCGGAACCACCGGGGAGCTGTTTTTT,CAIRTGTSGTTGELFF
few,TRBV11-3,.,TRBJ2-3,TGTGCCAGCAGCATAGGGTCGAGCACCAAGATGGCAGATACGCAGTATTTT,CASSIGSSTKMADTQYF
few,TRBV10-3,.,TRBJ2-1,TGTGCCATCAGGGCAACAGGATATGAGCAGTTCTTC,CAIRATGYEQFF
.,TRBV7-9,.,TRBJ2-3,TGTGCCAGCAGCTTAGGACCGAAAACGCAGTATTTT,CASSLGPKTQYF
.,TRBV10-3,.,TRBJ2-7,TGTGCCATCAGCGAAGGAGGCCTAACCTACGAGCAGTACTTC,CAISEGGLTYEQYF
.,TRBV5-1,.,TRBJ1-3,TGCGCCAGCAGCTTGGACGGCGCCCGGGGAAACACCATATATTTT,CASSLDGARGNTIYF
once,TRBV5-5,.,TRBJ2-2,TGTGCCAGCAGCTTGGTGACTAGTCACGGGGAGCTGTTTTTT,CASSLVTSHGELFF
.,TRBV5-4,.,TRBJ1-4,TGTGCTTCCCGGGAGGGTCCAAATGAAAAACTGTTTTTT,CASREGPNEKLFF
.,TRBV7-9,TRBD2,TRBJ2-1,TGTGCCAGCAGCTTTCCGTCCCCTCTAGCGGATTCCTACAATGAGCAGTTCTTC,CASSFPSPLADSYNEQFF
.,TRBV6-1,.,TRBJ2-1,TGTGCCAGCAGTGAAAGGCTAACACCCAATGAGCAGTTCTTC,CASSERLTPNEQFF
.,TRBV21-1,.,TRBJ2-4,TGTGCCAGCACTAAACTTGGGCGGCTAAAAAACATTCAGTACTTC,CASTKLGRLKNIQYF